Listed below are T cell receptor beta chains from one sample, sequenced in a study of blood T cells in healthy people across ages. TCRdb reanalysed the 5' RACE reads using MiXCR and keeps one entry per CDR3 protein. This sample carries fewer than 750,000 distinct CDR3 sequences, 52% of them seen once, and the ten largest clones take approximately 15%. Source material: blood. Receptors originate from a woman of 80 years or more in good health. Both conserved end residues are part of each CDR3. The order of the fields is J gene, clone size, CDR3 length, V gene, D gene, CDR3 DNA, CDR3 protein. D genes are given only for firm matches. Clone size, where shown, is once, few, many, or a class for clones that have expanded.

J: TRBJ2-7; size: NA; length: 14; V: TRBV5-1; D: NA; DNA: TGCGCCAGCAGCTTGAATTGGGGCACCTACGAGCAGTACTTC; CDR3: CASSLNWGTYEQYF
J: TRBJ2-7; size: many; length: 13; V: TRBV28; D: NA; DNA: TGTGCCAGCAGCCCCTCTGGCGTATACGAGCAGTACTTC; CDR3: CASSPSGVYEQYF
J: TRBJ2-7; size: NA; length: 11; V: TRBV18; D: NA; DNA: TGTGCCAGCTCACCCGACGAGCAGCAGTACTTC; CDR3: CASSPDEQQYF
J: TRBJ2-5; size: NA; length: 14; V: TRBV9; D: NA; DNA: TGTGCCAGCAGCGTAGGAGGGGTTGGGGAGACCCAGTACTTC; CDR3: CASSVGGVGETQYF
J: TRBJ2-5; size: NA; length: 15; V: TRBV20-1; D: TRBD1; DNA: TGCAGTGCGCTCCGGGACAGGGTGCTCCAAGAGACCCAGTACTTC; CDR3: CSALRDRVLQETQYF
J: TRBJ1-1; size: NA; length: 13; V: TRBV5-1; D: NA; DNA: TGCGCCAGCAGCCCTACCCGGCGGGGGGAAGCTTTCTTT; CDR3: CASSPTRRGEAFF
J: TRBJ2-7; size: few; length: 12; V: TRBV15; D: NA; DNA: TGTGCCACCAGCAGAGGTGGCTACGAGCAGTACTTC; CDR3: CATSRGGYEQYF
J: TRBJ1-2; size: NA; length: 16; V: TRBV29-1; D: NA; DNA: TGCAGCGTTGAAGGAACCCCCAGGGGCGTGGATTATGGCTACACCTTC; CDR3: CSVEGTPRGVDYGYTF
J: TRBJ1-5; size: NA; length: 12; V: TRBV20-1; D: NA; DNA: TGCAGTGCTGCCTATAGCAATCAGCCCCAGCATTTT; CDR3: CSAAYSNQPQHF
J: TRBJ2-2; size: NA; length: 16; V: TRBV4-2; D: NA; DNA: TGTGCCAGCAGCCAAGGGGGGGATCGGGGCACCGGGGAGCTGTTTTTT; CDR3: CASSQGGDRGTGELFF
J: TRBJ2-3; size: many; length: 14; V: TRBV28; D: NA; DNA: TGTGCCAGCAGTTTACCAGAGTTTATCGCTACGCAGTATTTT; CDR3: CASSLPEFIATQYF
J: TRBJ1-6; size: NA; length: 17; V: TRBV7-2; D: NA; DNA: TGTGCCAGCAGCAGAGGCTCCGTGGGAGGTTATAATTCACCCCTCCACTTT; CDR3: CASSRGSVGGYNSPLHF
J: TRBJ2-7; size: NA; length: 14; V: TRBV4-1; D: NA; DNA: TGCGCCAGCAGCCAAAGAAGGGGCCCGGACGAGCAGTACTTC; CDR3: CASSQRRGPDEQYF
J: TRBJ2-7; size: NA; length: 14; V: TRBV20-1; D: NA; DNA: TGCAGTGCTAGAGATCCGGGGGATACGGGGGAGCAGTACTTC; CDR3: CSARDPGDTGEQYF
J: TRBJ2-5; size: few; length: 13; V: TRBV5-1; D: NA; DNA: TGCGCCAGCAGCAGGGAACTAGCAGAGACCCAGTACTTC; CDR3: CASSRELAETQYF
J: TRBJ1-1; size: few; length: 14; V: TRBV12-3/TRBV12-4; D: NA; DNA: TGTGCCAGCAGGGCGGACGTCGCGTCCACTGAAGCTTTCTTT; CDR3: CASRADVASTEAFF
J: TRBJ2-7; size: NA; length: 13; V: TRBV29-1; D: NA; DNA: TGCAGCGTTGTCGCGCAGAACTCCTACGAGCAGTACTTC; CDR3: CSVVAQNSYEQYF
J: TRBJ2-1; size: NA; length: 15; V: TRBV4-2; D: NA; DNA: TGTGCCAGCAGCCACCGCGCGGCCCAGGACAATGAGCAGTTCTTC; CDR3: CASSHRAAQDNEQFF
J: TRBJ1-2; size: NA; length: 17; V: TRBV24-1; D: TRBD1; DNA: TGTGCCACCAGTGATGGGGACAGGGGCGACCCTAACTATGGCTACACCTTC; CDR3: CATSDGDRGDPNYGYTF
J: TRBJ2-7; size: NA; length: 16; V: TRBV6-5; D: TRBD2; DNA: TGTGCCAGCGGGCCCTACCTAGGCGGGGGGGCCTACGAGCAGTACTTC; CDR3: CASGPYLGGGAYEQYF
J: TRBJ2-2; size: NA; length: 12; V: TRBV6-1; D: NA; DNA: TGTGCCAGCAGTGAAATAACAGGGCTGCTGTTTTTT; CDR3: CASSEITGLLFF
J: TRBJ1-2; size: many; length: 11; V: TRBV29-1; D: NA; DNA: TGCAGCGTCGGAGCTAACTATGGCTACACCTTC; CDR3: CSVGANYGYTF
J: TRBJ1-6; size: NA; length: 16; V: TRBV7-9; D: TRBD1; DNA: TGTGCCAGCAGCTTGGGGACAGCGAAGGGGAGATCACCCCTCCACTTT; CDR3: CASSLGTAKGRSPLHF
J: TRBJ2-1; size: NA; length: 15; V: TRBV18; D: NA; DNA: TGTGCCAGCTCACCAACGACAGAGAAAATCAATGAGCAGTTCTTC; CDR3: CASSPTTEKINEQFF